A selection of T cell receptor beta chains follows, all from one sample in a study of identical twins. TCRdb re-called the 5' RACE reads through MiXCR, storing one row per CDR3 protein. The data hold about 570,000 distinct CDR3 sequences, with more than 9% observed a single time. Another study also made use of these data, one on yellow fever vaccine responses in identical twins.

What was sequenced was PBMCs. The receptors here all came from a woman between 18 and 29 years old in good health. Both conserved end residues are part of each CDR3. D genes are given only for firm matches. Some rows have no size entry. The others give once, few or many, or a class for an expanded clone.

>TRBJ2-7|many|TRBV7-2|TRBD1
TGTGCCAGCAGGGTAGGACAGGGGCCTTCCTACGAGCAGTACTTC
CASRVGQGPSYEQYF
>TRBJ2-3|few|TRBV29-1|.
TGCAGCGTTGTGGGGCAGCAGGTGGGGACGCAGTATTTT
CSVVGQQVGTQYF
>TRBJ2-2|.|TRBV29-1|TRBD1
TGCAGCGTTGATTCGGGGACAGCGAACACCGGGGAGCTGTTTTTT
CSVDSGTANTGELFF
>TRBJ2-1|.|TRBV3-1|.
TGTGCCAGCAGCCAAGGAACAGGTATCTACAATGAGCAGTTCTTC
CASSQGTGIYNEQFF
>TRBJ2-1|.|TRBV1|.
TGCACCAGCAGCCGTGGCGGGACGTACAATGAGCAGTTCTTC
CTSSRGGTYNEQFF
>TRBJ2-3|few|TRBV12-3/TRBV12-4|.
TGTGCCAGCAGCCCCACCATAGGTAGCGAGTATACCACAGATACGCAGTATTTT
CASSPTIGSEYTTDTQYF
>TRBJ2-1|.|TRBV3-1|TRBD2
TGTGCCAGCAGCCGCCTAGCGGGGGGGCTCAATGAGCAGTTCTTC
CASSRLAGGLNEQFF
>TRBJ2-1|few|TRBV3-1|.
TGTGCCAGCAGCGATTGGGACTCCCCTGAACAGTTCTTC
CASSDWDSPEQFF
>TRBJ2-7|.|TRBV7-2|TRBD2
TGTGCCAGCAGCTTAACCGGGGAGGGTAACTACGAGCAGTACTTC
CASSLTGEGNYEQYF
>TRBJ2-5|few|TRBV12-3/TRBV12-4|.
TGTGCCAGCAGTCCACAGGCGATCCAAGAGACCCAGTACTTC
CASSPQAIQETQYF
>TRBJ2-7|few|TRBV5-6|.
TGTGCCAGCAGCTTTTCAACTGTGTACGAGCAGTACTTC
CASSFSTVYEQYF
>TRBJ2-2|once|TRBV24-1|.
TGTGCCACCAGCCCCTATCCTAACACCGGGGAGCTGTTTTTT
CATSPYPNTGELFF
>TRBJ2-1|.|TRBV24-1|TRBD2
TGTGCCACCAGCCCCCCGCTCGTGGGACTAGCTCGGAATGAGCAGTTCTTC
CATSPPLVGLARNEQFF
>TRBJ2-3|.|TRBV24-1|TRBD2
TGTGCCACCAGTGCCCGCGGACTAGCGGGGGAGGATACGCAGTATTTT
CATSARGLAGEDTQYF
>TRBJ2-5|.|TRBV7-2|.
TGTGCCAGCAGCTCCCGGGTCGGTGCGGAGACCCAGTACTTC
CASSSRVGAETQYF
>TRBJ2-3|many|TRBV12-3/TRBV12-4|TRBD1
TGTGCCAGCAGTTACTTCACCGGGACAGGGGGCACAGATACGCAGTATTTT
CASSYFTGTGGTDTQYF
>TRBJ2-1|many|TRBV10-3|.
TGTGCCATCAGTGAGACGAGATACAATGAGCAGTTCTTC
CAISETRYNEQFF
>TRBJ2-7|few|TRBV7-9|TRBD2
TGTGCCAGCAGCTTCACCCCTAGCGGATTCTCCTACGAGCAGTACTTC
CASSFTPSGFSYEQYF
>TRBJ2-7|many|TRBV2|.
TGTGCCAGCAGCAGATCCTCGGCGGGGTACTTCTCCTACGAGCAGTACTTC
CASSRSSAGYFSYEQYF
>TRBJ2-7|once|TRBV4-3|TRBD1
TGCGCCAGCAGCCAAGATCTCTGGTTGGGACAGGTAACCTACGAGCAGTACTTC
CASSQDLWLGQVTYEQYF
>TRBJ2-1|.|TRBV15|.
TGTGCCACCAGCAGAGCTCGTGGGGTGGGACCCTACAATGAGCAGTTCTTC
CATSRARGVGPYNEQFF
>TRBJ2-3|many|TRBV18|.
TGTGCCAGCAGCCCGTTAGCGGGCACAGATACGCAGTATTTT
CASSPLAGTDTQYF
>TRBJ2-3|few|TRBV5-1|TRBD2
TGCGCCAGCAGCTTAACTACTAGCGGGCGCACAGATACGCAGTATTTT
CASSLTTSGRTDTQYF
>TRBJ2-5|.|TRBV7-9|TRBD2
TGTGCCAGCAGCTTTCTGACTAGCGGAGCCCAAGAGACCCAGTACTTC
CASSFLTSGAQETQYF
>TRBJ2-7|few|TRBV29-1|.
TGCAGCGTTTCACTTCGCCAGGGTGGGTACGAGCAGTACTTC
CSVSLRQGGYEQYF
>TRBJ2-5|few|TRBV6-2/TRBV6-3|.
TGTGCCAGCAGCCGACAAAATTCCGTGCGGGAGACCCAGTACTTC
CASSRQNSVRETQYF
>TRBJ2-3|many|TRBV6-1|.
TGTGCCAGCAGACGAAGTCTTCCAACAGATACGCAGTATTTT
CASRRSLPTDTQYF
>TRBJ2-7|few|TRBV5-4|TRBD2
TGTGCCAGCGCGCTCAAACCGGGACTAGCGGGCGTAGGGCAGTACTTC
CASALKPGLAGVGQYF
>TRBJ2-1|many|TRBV5-1|TRBD1
TGCGCCAGCAGCTCGGAGGGGACAGGGTTGAGCAATGAGCAGTTCTTC
CASSSEGTGLSNEQFF
>TRBJ1-2|many|TRBV12-3/TRBV12-4|TRBD1
TGTGCCAGCCGCCGACGCATACAGGGGGCATACGGCTACACCTTC
CASRRRIQGAYGYTF
>TRBJ1-2|.|TRBV28|.
TGTGCCGCCTCCACCCCAGGGGACTATGGCTACACCTTC
CAASTPGDYGYTF
>TRBJ2-2|many|TRBV3-1|.
TGTGCCAGCAGCCAATTGGGCGGGCGTTTCACCGGGGAGCTGTTTTTT
CASSQLGGRFTGELFF
>TRBJ2-1|.|TRBV5-1|TRBD1
TGCGCCAGCAGCTCCGCCCGGACAGGGGGCGTCGAGCAGTTCTTC
CASSSARTGGVEQFF
>TRBJ2-7|.|TRBV11-2|TRBD2
TGTGCCAGCAGCTACGGGCGAAGCGGGAACTACGAGCAGTACTTC
CASSYGRSGNYEQYF
>TRBJ2-1|.|TRBV5-4|TRBD1
TGTGCTCAGGCTAGGGACAGCTACAATGAGCAGTTCTTC
CAQARDSYNEQFF
>TRBJ2-5|few|TRBV24-1|TRBD1
TGTGCCACCAGTGATACCGGGACAGGGTACCAAGAGACCCAGTACTTC
CATSDTGTGYQETQYF
>TRBJ1-4|many|TRBV27|.
TGTGCCAGCAGTCGGAGAACTAATGAAAAACTGTTTTTT
CASSRRTNEKLFF
>TRBJ2-7|many|TRBV7-2|TRBD2
TGTGCCAGCAGCTTAGCAGCGGGAGGGAGGGGATACGAGCAGTACTTC
CASSLAAGGRGYEQYF
>TRBJ2-5|.|TRBV11-2|TRBD2
TGTGCCAGCAGCCCAGATAGCGGACTAGCGGGTATACAAGAGACCCAGTACTTC
CASSPDSGLAGIQETQYF
>TRBJ1-1|.|TRBV11-2|.
TGTGCCAGCAGCTTACCGCAATTGGGGGAAACTGAAGCTTTCTTT
CASSLPQLGETEAFF
>TRBJ2-7|many|TRBV12-3/TRBV12-4|.
TGTGCCAGCAGTTTCCGTGGTTCTTCCTCCTACGAGCAGTACTTC
CASSFRGSSSYEQYF
>TRBJ1-2|.|TRBV15|.
TGTGCCACCAGCAGAGATCTATCGATGAGCCTAACCTTC
CATSRDLSMSLTF
>TRBJ1-2|few|TRBV21-1|.
TGTGCCACCTTTTTACAGGGGGCCTATGGCTACACCTTC
CATFLQGAYGYTF
>TRBJ2-1|.|TRBV5-6|.
TGTGCCAGCAGCCTCACGTCAGCGTTGGGCAATGAGCAGTTCTTC
CASSLTSALGNEQFF
>TRBJ1-4|few|TRBV7-9|.
TGTGCCAGCAGCTTAGGACCGGGGGTTAATGAAAAACTGTTTTTT
CASSLGPGVNEKLFF
>TRBJ2-5|.|TRBV20-1|TRBD2
TGCAGTGCTAGAGGGCTAGCGGGAGCCGGGGATATGACCCAGTACTTC
CSARGLAGAGDMTQYF
>TRBJ2-1|.|TRBV4-3|TRBD2
TGCGCCAGCAGCCAAGATAGCGGGGATGAGCAGTTCTTC
CASSQDSGDEQFF
>TRBJ2-2|many|TRBV10-3|TRBD1
TGTGCCATCAGTGGGGCAGGGGGTCGGTCCGGGGAGCTGTTTTTT
CAISGAGGRSGELFF
>TRBJ2-7|many|TRBV2|.
TGTGCCAGCAGGCACTCCTACGAGCAGTACTTC
CASRHSYEQYF
>TRBJ2-1|few|TRBV6-5|.
TGTGCCAGCAGTTACTCGGGGGCAGGCTCGTACAATGAGCAGTTCTTC
CASSYSGAGSYNEQFF
>TRBJ2-3|.|TRBV6-1|TRBD1
TGTGCCAGCAGCCGGGACAGGGGAGTTACAGATACGCAGTATTTT
CASSRDRGVTDTQYF
>TRBJ2-7|.|TRBV7-2|.
TGTGCCAGCAGCTCGGGCCTGGTGCAGTACTTC
CASSSGLVQYF
>TRBJ2-2|.|TRBV4-3|.
TGCGCCAGCAGCCAAGGAGGGGGGACCTACACCGGGGAGCTGTTTTTT
CASSQGGGTYTGELFF
>TRBJ2-7|few|TRBV5-6|.
TGTGCCGCCGGACGGAGGGACCTAAACGAGCAGTACTTC
CAAGRRDLNEQYF
>TRBJ2-5|few|TRBV6-1|.
TGTGCCAGCACCGGGGGTAGGGGCTCAGAGACCCAGTACTTC
CASTGGRGSETQYF
>TRBJ2-2|few|TRBV3-1|.
TGTGCCAGCAGCCAAGATGCCCAGACTATCAACACCGGGGAGCTGTTTTTT
CASSQDAQTINTGELFF
>TRBJ2-2|many|TRBV12-3/TRBV12-4|TRBD2
TGTGCCAGCAGTTTGCTAGCGGGGGGGCGTGGGGAGCTGTTTTTT
CASSLLAGGRGELFF
>TRBJ2-3|many|TRBV24-1|TRBD2
TGTGCCACCAAGGAAGCGGGGGGCACAGATACGCAGTATTTT
CATKEAGGTDTQYF
>TRBJ2-2|.|TRBV2|TRBD1
TGTGCCAGCCTTTTGGGACAGGGAGGCACCGGGGAGCTGTTTTTT
CASLLGQGGTGELFF
>TRBJ2-5|few|TRBV5-1|TRBD2
TGCGCCAGCAGCTCTCGACTAGCGGGCGCCCAAGAGACCCAGTACTTC
CASSSRLAGAQETQYF